The present entry profiles one T cell receptor (beta chain) with its context. Its target is not known. Sorting of CD4+ naive, central memory, regulatory and stem cell-like memory cells was performed via CD45RO/CCR7/CD25/CD127/CD95/CD27. The data were obtained in a study of beta chain features in type 1 diabetes. Study as a whole: Cells sorted and examined across all samples totaled more than 90,000,000. Study-level points and caveats: Individuals with type 1 diabetes displayed fewer insertions and more deletions at VDJ junctions. Researchers reported that naive, central memory and Treg TCRB repertoires appeared more similar in patients than in healthy donors.

Trimming pared 3 bases from V and 7 bases from J, leaving 12 bases between. The CDR3 contains 13 residues. Germline V gene data show CDR1 as KGHSH and CDR2 as LQKENI. Expressed TCRB transcripts were sequenced because the entire RNA isolate underwent reverse transcription. Data came from immunoSEQ multiplex PCR; TCRdb stores just in-frame clones and leaves some out. The data contain 300,000 to 400,000 clones, 7% to 9% of them seen just once; the ten biggest clones take up less than 0.5%. The rearrangement uses TRBV18 and TRBJ1-1; TRBD1 might be the D (5 bases). This TCR was sampled from a woman between 18 and 29 years old in good health. Sequenced input: central memory CD4+ T cells from blood. CDR3 in amino acids: CASSPSRQHEAFF. For the CDR3, the DNA is TGTGCCAGCTCACCTAGTCGACAGCATGAAGCTTTCTTT. Variable domain in full (rest from reference TRBV18 and TRBJ1-1): NAGVMQNPRHLVRRRGQEARLRCSPMKGHSHVYWYRQLPEEGLKFMVYLQKENIIDESGMPKERFSAEFPKEGPSILRIQQVVRGDSAAYFCASSPSRQHEAFFGQGTRLTVV.